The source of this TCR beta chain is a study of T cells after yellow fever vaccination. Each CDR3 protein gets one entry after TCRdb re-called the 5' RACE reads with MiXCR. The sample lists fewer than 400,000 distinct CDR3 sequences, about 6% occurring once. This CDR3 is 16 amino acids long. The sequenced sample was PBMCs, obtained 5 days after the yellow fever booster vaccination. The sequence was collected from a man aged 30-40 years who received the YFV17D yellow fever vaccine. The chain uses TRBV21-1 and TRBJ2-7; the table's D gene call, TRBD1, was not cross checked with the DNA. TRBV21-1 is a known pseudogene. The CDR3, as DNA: TGTGCCAGCAGCAAAGCTTCCGTCCGAGGCCGGGTCGAGCAGTACTTC. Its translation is CASSKASVRGRVEQYF.